A selection of T cell receptor beta chains follows, all from one sample in a study of cytomegalovirus exposure and HLA in healthy donors. Sequencing was performed with immunoSEQ multiplex PCR; in TCRdb, only in-frame clones are kept and a portion is missing. The repertoire has over 90,000 clones, 76% of them found once; the top ten carry 9% to 12%. Sequenced sample: PBMCs. The receptors were sampled from a woman younger than 35 in good health and CMV-seropositive. Each CDR3 is given with its conserved first and last residue. The D gene is left open where the match is weak. Clone size is shown for a subset of rows, as once, few, many or a class of expanded clone.

D,size,V,J,DNA,CDR3
TRBD1,NA,TRBV7-3,TRBJ2-7,TGTGCCAGCACCCTTCGGGACAGCTCCTACGAGCAGTACTTC,CASTLRDSSYEQYF
NA,NA,TRBV10-3,TRBJ2-2,TGTGCCATTCTTGACAGGATCACCGGGGAGCTGTTTTTT,CAILDRITGELFF
NA,NA,TRBV5-1,TRBJ2-3,TGCGCCAGCAGCTTAACAACCTCCGGGACTAGCACAGATACGCAGTATTTT,CASSLTTSGTSTDTQYF
NA,NA,TRBV2,TRBJ2-7,TGTGCCAGCATCATACAGGGAAGGGCCTACGAGCAGTACTTC,CASIIQGRAYEQYF
TRBD1,NA,TRBV7-3,TRBJ2-5,TGTGCCAGCAGCCAGACAGGGGGAATAGAGACCCAGTACTTC,CASSQTGGIETQYF
NA,few,TRBV7-9,TRBJ2-7,TGTGCCAGCAGCGCCTACCCAGGGGATGGCCACGAGCAGTACTTC,CASSAYPGDGHEQYF
TRBD2,NA,TRBV2,TRBJ2-1,TGTGCCAGCAAGGGCGGGAGCTCCTACAATGAGCAGTTCTTC,CASKGGSSYNEQFF
TRBD2,NA,TRBV5-6,TRBJ2-5,TGTGCCAGCAGCTTGGAGGGACTAGCGGGAGAGACCCAGTACTTC,CASSLEGLAGETQYF
TRBD2,NA,TRBV6-1,TRBJ2-5,TGTGCCAGCAGGCGGACTAGCGGGCAACAAGAGACCCGGTACTTC,CASRRTSGQQETRYF
TRBD2,NA,TRBV9,TRBJ2-7,TGTGCCAGCAGCGTAAGGGCGGGAGGGCCGACATACGAGCAGTACTTC,CASSVRAGGPTYEQYF
TRBD2,NA,TRBV7-8,TRBJ2-5,TGTGCCAGCAGCTTTTTTAGGAGCGGGGGACACAAGCGGGAGACCCAGTACTTC,CASSFFRSGGHKRETQYF
NA,NA,TRBV6-5,TRBJ1-1,TGTGCCAGCAGTTACTCGAGTATGAACACTGAAGCTTTCTTT,CASSYSSMNTEAFF
TRBD2,NA,TRBV19,TRBJ2-7,TGTGCCAGTAGTATCTATCAGGGAGGGGAGCAGTACTTC,CASSIYQGGEQYF
NA,NA,TRBV9,TRBJ2-2,TGTGCCAGCAGCGGGAGCCTGATCACCGGGGAGCTGTTTTTT,CASSGSLITGELFF
TRBD2,NA,TRBV7-6,TRBJ2-7,TGTGCCAGCAGCTTAGCGGGGGGGGACGAGCAGTACTTC,CASSLAGGDEQYF
NA,NA,TRBV27,TRBJ1-2,TGTGCCAGCAGTGGGATTAGGGGTGGGGATGGCTACACCTTC,CASSGIRGGDGYTF
NA,NA,TRBV7-9,TRBJ1-1,TGTGCCAGCAGCTTAGGGGGCCGGGCCACTGAAGCTTTCTTT,CASSLGGRATEAFF
TRBD1,NA,TRBV6-5,TRBJ1-4,TGTGCCAGCAGCTTGTACAGGGGGCGGTATGAAAAACTGTTTTTT,CASSLYRGRYEKLFF
TRBD2,NA,TRBV10-1,TRBJ2-3,TGCGCCAGCAGCCTCGGGGGGAGTACTACAGATACGCAGTATTTT,CASSLGGSTTDTQYF
NA,NA,TRBV5-1,TRBJ2-7,TGCGCCAGCAGCTTGGCCTCGGCCAGGGCCTACGAGCAGTACTTC,CASSLASARAYEQYF
TRBD1,NA,TRBV28,TRBJ1-5,TGTGCCAGCAGTTGGGTCAGAGGGACAGGGGGGAGCAATCAGCCCCAGCATTTT,CASSWVRGTGGSNQPQHF
NA,NA,TRBV9,TRBJ1-3,TGTGCCAGCAACTCCGGACTCGGGGAAAACACCATATATTTT,CASNSGLGENTIYF
TRBD2,NA,TRBV7-9,TRBJ2-5,TGTGCCAGCAGTTCCCGACTAGCCATACCGGAGACCCAGTACTTC,CASSSRLAIPETQYF
NA,few,TRBV7-9,TRBJ2-1,TGTGCCAGCAGCTTAGGTGAGGTCAATGAGCAGTTCTTC,CASSLGEVNEQFF
NA,NA,TRBV5-4,TRBJ1-2,TGTGCCAGCAGCTATAATAGGGGGAATGGCTACACCTTC,CASSYNRGNGYTF